This is a list of T cell receptor beta chains from one sample in a study of blood T cells in healthy people across ages. In TCRdb, the 5' RACE reads were re-called with MiXCR into one record per CDR3 protein. The sample records roughly 800,000 distinct CDR3 sequences, around 25% being singletons. This sample also appeared in a second study, on T cells of mothers and their children.

The material sequenced was blood. The receptor source for this set is a boy between 5 and 17 years old in good health. CDR3s leave out the opening cysteine and the closing phenylalanine or tryptophan.

TRBJ1-3,TRBV6-1,15,ASMITGTGSSGNTIY
TRBJ2-5,TRBV7-9,13,ASSPLTGGIETQY
TRBJ1-2,TRBV4-3,14,ASSQGQETPNYGYT
TRBJ2-5,TRBV5-1,13,ASSLTSRAQETQY
TRBJ2-5,TRBV5-1,12,ASSPGLVVETQY
TRBJ2-3,TRBV15,16,ATSKGSPGGRTTDTQY
.,TRBV11-3,13,ASSFGLAVSNEQF
TRBJ1-5,TRBV20-1,14,SARVARQGSHQPQH
TRBJ2-7,TRBV11-2,13,ASSTEAGVLYEQY
TRBJ2-2,TRBV7-6,15,ASSLDWRETPTGELF
TRBJ2-5,TRBV13,13,ASSLRGGQQETQY
TRBJ2-2,TRBV3-1,13,ASSQGHVGNGELF
TRBJ2-5,TRBV7-8,12,ASSSGTDQETQY
TRBJ2-5,TRBV5-6,14,ASSPSGGLREETQY
TRBJ2-1,TRBV29-1,8,SGGRSEQF
TRBJ2-7,TRBV5-1,13,ASSLVVVADNEQY
TRBJ1-2,TRBV27,11,ASTKGPIYGYT
TRBJ2-2,TRBV11-3,12,ASSAQPHTGELF
.,TRBV7-6,14,ASSLGTAPLQETQY
TRBJ2-6,TRBV3-1,12,ASSQDTGANVLT
TRBJ2-5,TRBV3-1,13,ASSQPGGQRETQY
.,TRBV7-9,11,ASSRSMANEQY
TRBJ2-4,TRBV28,16,ASGIRDRELLAKNIRY
.,TRBV2,15,ASSESPLAGVFAEQF
TRBJ1-5,TRBV6-1,15,ASSGADRGFVNQPQH
TRBJ2-5,TRBV7-7,12,ASSPGQGGPTQY
TRBJ2-7,TRBV7-8,14,ASSLGEVLDSYEQY
TRBJ2-1,TRBV11-2,15,ASSLVSLGMTHNEQF
TRBJ2-2,TRBV7-8,11,ASSLDVAGELF
TRBJ2-7,TRBV6-5,12,ASSYSTTGYEQY
TRBJ1-2,TRBV12-3/TRBV12-4,11,ASSLGGPYGYT
TRBJ1-2,TRBV4-3,11,ASSQDTTGLPT
TRBJ2-7,TRBV29-1,12,SVEDSKVDSEKY
TRBJ2-2,TRBV27,12,ASSTLLGDGELF
TRBJ2-1,TRBV19,10,ASSPLGAGRI
.,TRBV20-1,14,SAGLAGGPSRNEQF
TRBJ1-1,TRBV3-1,14,ASSQGGQGWDTEAF
TRBJ2-5,TRBV28,15,ASSFHPVRGDQETQY
TRBJ2-1,TRBV7-2,15,ASSLTTWTSGGNEQF
TRBJ2-1,TRBV11-2,10,ACSLNPNEQF
.,TRBV7-9,12,ASSSAGPSYEQY
TRBJ2-5,TRBV6-1,12,ASSARTDPRTQY
TRBJ1-4,TRBV14,13,ASKKGGTSDEKLF
TRBJ2-3,TRBV7-2,13,ASGLNPDGTDTQY
TRBJ1-4,TRBV28,12,ASIHRAANEKLF
TRBJ1-2,TRBV6-5,11,ASSPPGGWSYT